This is a list of T cell receptor beta chains from one sample in a study of blood T cell repertoires in COVID-19. Clones were sequenced by immunoSEQ multiplex PCR, and TCRdb holds only the in-frame ones, with some missing. The data contain about 150,000 clones, approximately 80% of them singletons. Sample: peripheral blood. The receptors derive from a woman between 45 and 60 years old with acute or convalescent COVID-19. Both conserved end residues are part of each CDR3. The D gene is left open where the match is weak. The size of a clone is reported for some rows only, either as once, few or many, or as a class for expanded clones.

v_gene	abundance	j_gene	d_gene	CDR3aa	CDR3nt
TRBV5-5	-	TRBJ2-1	TRBD1	CASSFGQGYNEQFF	TGTGCCAGCAGCTTCGGACAGGGTTACAATGAGCAGTTCTTC
TRBV10-3	-	TRBJ2-5	TRBD2	CAIRGSGGGQETQYF	TGTGCCATCAGGGGTAGCGGGGGTGGCCAAGAGACCCAGTACTTC
TRBV9	-	TRBJ1-3	-	CASSVAGLGNTIYF	TGTGCCAGCAGCGTAGCGGGTTTGGGAAACACCATATATTTT
TRBV25-1	-	TRBJ1-2	-	CASSSNYGYTF	TGTGCCAGCAGTTCAAACTATGGCTACACCTTC
TRBV4-3	-	TRBJ2-3	-	CASRGGTDTQYF	TGCGCCAGCCGCGGGGGCACAGATACGCAGTATTTT
TRBV4-2	-	TRBJ2-3	TRBD2	CASSELSGGANTQYF	TGTGCCAGCTCCGAATTAAGCGGGGGGGCGAATACGCAGTATTTT
TRBV19	-	TRBJ1-5	TRBD1	CASSPGQVGNQPQHF	TGTGCCAGTAGTCCCGGACAGGTTGGGAATCAGCCCCAGCATTTT
TRBV5-6	-	TRBJ2-1	-	CASSLWPSDADEQFF	TGTGCCAGCAGCTTGTGGCCTAGCGATGCCGATGAGCAGTTCTTC
TRBV3-1/TRBV3-2	-	TRBJ1-1	-	CASSHLGRGGTEAFF	TGTGCCAGCAGCCACCTGGGAAGGGGAGGGACTGAAGCTTTCTTT
TRBV7-9	once	TRBJ2-3	-	CASSLASGIADTQYF	TGTGCCAGCAGCTTAGCTTCGGGAATCGCAGATACGCAGTATTTT
TRBV4-2	-	TRBJ1-3	-	CASSQDTGSGNTIYF	TGTGCCAGCAGCCAAGATACGGGGTCAGGAAACACCATATATTTT
TRBV28	once	TRBJ1-5	-	CASSLETGGQPQHF	TGTGCCAGCAGTTTGGAGACAGGAGGTCAGCCCCAGCATTTT
TRBV6-2/TRBV6-3	-	TRBJ1-6	-	CASSPSDSSSSYNSPLHF	TGTGCCAGCAGCCCTTCGGACAGTTCGAGCTCCTATAATTCACCCCTCCACTTT
TRBV6-2/TRBV6-3	-	TRBJ1-1	TRBD1	CASSDRDGTEAFF	TGTGCCAGCAGCGACAGGGACGGCACTGAAGCTTTCTTT
TRBV18	-	TRBJ1-4	TRBD1	CASSPGTGEDEKLFF	TGTGCCAGCTCACCCGGGACAGGGGAAGATGAAAAACTGTTTTTT
TRBV2	-	TRBJ1-5	TRBD1	CASTRTGDNQPQHF	TGTGCCAGCACACGGACAGGCGACAATCAGCCCCAGCATTTT
TRBV2	once	TRBJ1-1	TRBD1	CASRPGTGREDTEAFF	TGTGCCAGCAGACCAGGGACAGGGCGGGAGGACACTGAAGCTTTCTTT
TRBV7-2	once	TRBJ2-2	TRBD2	CASSLVPGGNTGELFF	TGTGCCAGCAGCTTAGTCCCGGGGGGAAATACCGGGGAGCTGTTTTTT